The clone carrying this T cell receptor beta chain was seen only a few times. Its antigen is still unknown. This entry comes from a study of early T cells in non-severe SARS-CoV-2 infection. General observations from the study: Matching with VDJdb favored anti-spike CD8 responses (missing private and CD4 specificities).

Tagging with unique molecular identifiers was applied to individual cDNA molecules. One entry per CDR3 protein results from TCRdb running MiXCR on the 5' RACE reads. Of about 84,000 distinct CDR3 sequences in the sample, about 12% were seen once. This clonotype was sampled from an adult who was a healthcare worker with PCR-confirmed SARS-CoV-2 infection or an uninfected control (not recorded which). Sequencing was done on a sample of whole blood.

CDR3 sequence reads: CSERTGPNYGYTF. The CDR3 DNA reads as TGCAGCGAACGGACAGGGCCCAACTATGGCTACACCTTC. The gene calls are TRBV29-1 and TRBJ1-2; 8 bases map to TRBD1. The CDR3 spans 13 residues. Germline CDR1 is SQVTM and CDR2 is ANQGSEA. V trimming: 7 bases; J trimming: 2 bases; junction bases outside the gene matches: 6.